Described below is a single T cell receptor beta chain sequence and its context. Here immunoSEQ multiplex PCR was the method, and the copy in TCRdb shows in-frame clones only, minus some. The sample shows roughly 56,000 clones, approximately 84% of them seen only once. This entry is derived from a study of blood T cell repertoires in COVID-19. Study at large: Whether acute or convalescent, the COVID-19 samples came from the United States, Italy and Spain. T cells, B-cell-depleted T cells, or PBMCs provided the cDNA or gDNA that served as material.

Germline V gene data show CDR1 as ENHRY and CDR2 as SYGVKD. V was pared by 8 bases and J by 0 bases, with 11 bases between. The CDR3 is 14 residues long. The V call is TRBV10-3, the J call TRBJ2-1; D might be TRBD2 (5 bases). The specimen sequenced was peripheral blood. The clonotype was recovered from a human donor in a cohort sampled during active COVID-19. CDR3 sequence reads: CAIGGWSSYNEQFF. In DNA form, the CDR3 reads TGTGCCATCGGCGGGTGGAGCTCCTACAATGAGCAGTTCTTC.